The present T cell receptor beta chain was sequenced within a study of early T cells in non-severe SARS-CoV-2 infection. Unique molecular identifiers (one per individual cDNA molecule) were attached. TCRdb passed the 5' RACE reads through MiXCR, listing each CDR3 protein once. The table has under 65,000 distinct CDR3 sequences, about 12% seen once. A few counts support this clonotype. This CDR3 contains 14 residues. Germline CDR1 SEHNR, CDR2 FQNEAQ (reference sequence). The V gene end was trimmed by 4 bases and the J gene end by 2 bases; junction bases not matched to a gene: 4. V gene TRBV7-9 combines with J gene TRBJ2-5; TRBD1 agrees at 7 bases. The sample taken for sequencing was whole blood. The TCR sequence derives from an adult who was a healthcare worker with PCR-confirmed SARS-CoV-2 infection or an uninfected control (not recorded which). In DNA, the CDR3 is TGTGCCAGCAGCTGGGGGACAGCTCAAGAGACCCAGTACTTC. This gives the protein CASSWGTAQETQYF. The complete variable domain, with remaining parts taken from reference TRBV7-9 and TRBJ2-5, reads DTGVSQNPRHKITKRGQNVTFRCDPISEHNRLYWYRQTLGQGPEFLTYFQNEAQLEKSRLLSDRFSAERPKGSFSTLEIQRTEQGDSAMYLCASSWGTAQETQYFGPGTRLLVL.